This TCR beta chain was sequenced during a study of post-analysis software for immune sequencing data. Study details: In terms of disease course, relapsing-remitting, secondary progressive and progressive-relapsing multiple sclerosis were included.

Study results and limitations: There was significantly lower normalized Chao1 diversity in multiple sclerosis patients than in controls. The five TRBV segments detected at higher frequency in patients than in controls included TRBV5-6, TRBV5-1 and TRBV20-1.

Unique molecular identifiers were built into the TCR beta cDNA libraries. When about 0.85 to 11 million T cells were used, they gave some 540,000 cDNA molecules. MiXCR was run by TCRdb on the PCR reads, yielding one entry per CDR3 protein. The sample includes approximately 730,000 distinct CDR3 sequences, under 60% of them seen just once. Germline V gives CDR1 SGHRS, CDR2 YFSETQ. The CDR3 has 15 amino acids. Trimming cost V 3 bases and J 2 bases, with 12 bases left between them. Remarks on this clonotype: Its antigen is undetermined.

Specimen: blood. The genes are TRBV5-1 and TRBJ2-1; TRBD1 might be the D (5 bases). The clonotype was recovered from a girl aged 10 to 17 with multiple sclerosis. In nucleotides, the CDR3 is TGCGCCAGCAGCTACACAGGAACCACCTACAATGAGCAGTTCTTC. Encoded protein: CASSYTGTTYNEQFF.